Listed below are T cell receptor beta chains from one sample, sequenced in a study of blood T cells in healthy people across ages. TCRdb independently ran MiXCR on the 5' RACE reads; one entry per CDR3 protein. The table lists approximately 790,000 distinct CDR3 sequences, 62% of them singletons, with roughly 26% in the top ten. The sample was blood. These receptors all stem from a young man in good health. The CDR3 runs from the conserved cysteine through the conserved F or W. A D gene is named only where the DNA matches it firmly. Clone size is shown for a subset of rows, as once, few, many or a class of expanded clone.

clone size	D gene	J gene	V gene	CDR3 protein	CDR3 DNA
-	-	TRBJ2-7	TRBV9	CASSGTETYEQYF	TGTGCCAGCAGCGGGACAGAGACCTACGAGCAGTACTTC
few	TRBD1	TRBJ1-2	TRBV27	CASRRTTGGRGYTF	TGTGCCAGCAGACGAACAACAGGGGGCAGGGGCTACACCTTC
-	-	TRBJ2-7	TRBV2	CASSHARGISYEQYF	TGTGCCAGCAGCCACGCGCGGGGTATCTCCTACGAGCAGTACTTC
-	-	TRBJ1-6	TRBV7-2	CASSLDLGGRGSPLHF	TGTGCCAGCAGCTTGGATCTGGGTGGCAGAGGCTCACCCCTCCACTTT
-	-	TRBJ2-7	TRBV6-2/TRBV6-3	CANSLQGRCEQYF	TGTGCCAACAGCTTACAGGGAAGGTGCGAGCAGTACTTC
-	-	TRBJ1-2	TRBV6-5	CASRPGTAYGYTF	TGTGCCAGCAGGCCAGGGACCGCTTATGGCTACACCTTC
-	-	TRBJ1-6	TRBV27	CASSTGTASNSPLHF	TGTGCCAGCAGTACAGGGACGGCATCTAATTCACCCCTCCACTTT
few	TRBD1	TRBJ2-7	TRBV6-5	CASKRVQGMGEQYF	TGTGCCAGCAAGAGGGTACAGGGGATGGGTGAGCAGTACTTC
-	TRBD1	TRBJ2-7	TRBV6-1	CASSEDRGLYEQYF	TGTGCCAGCAGTGAGGACAGGGGGCTCTACGAGCAGTACTTC
once	-	TRBJ2-5	TRBV20-1	CSAAAKETQYF	TGCAGTGCCGCGGCGAAAGAGACCCAGTACTTC
-	TRBD1	TRBJ1-2	TRBV28	CASSLHGTGVSYGYTF	TGTGCCAGCAGTCTTCACGGGACAGGGGTCTCGTATGGCTACACCTTC
-	-	TRBJ2-7	TRBV4-3	CASSWTGVTYEQYF	TGCGCCAGCAGCTGGACTGGGGTAACCTACGAGCAGTACTTC
once	-	TRBJ2-5	TRBV2	CASIDDWGRETQYF	TGTGCCAGCATCGACGATTGGGGGCGGGAGACCCAGTACTTC
-	-	TRBJ2-1	TRBV5-6	CASSSRAPYNEQFF	TGTGCCAGCAGCTCCCGTGCTCCCTACAATGAGCAGTTCTTC
-	-	TRBJ2-5	TRBV7-3	CASSLSLSPRETQYF	TGTGCCAGCAGCTTATCGCTGTCCCCACGGGAGACCCAGTACTTC
-	-	TRBJ2-5	TRBV20-1	CSAPDNQYF	TGCAGTGCTCCGGACAACCAGTACTTC
-	TRBD2	TRBJ2-7	TRBV3-1	CASSQGLASPYEQYF	TGTGCCAGCAGCCAAGGACTAGCGTCGCCTTACGAGCAGTACTTC
-	TRBD1	TRBJ1-2	TRBV4-3	CASSQDNRGYGYTF	TGCGCCAGCAGCCAAGATAACAGGGGCTATGGCTACACCTTC
-	-	TRBJ2-7	TRBV11-2	CASSLESLEQYF	TGTGCCAGCAGCTTAGAATCCCTGGAGCAGTACTTC
-	-	TRBJ1-3	TRBV7-2	CASSLERRSTIYF	TGTGCCAGCAGCTTAGAACGGAGGAGCACCATATATTTT
-	-	TRBJ2-5	TRBV2	CASNLRETQYF	TGTGCCAGCAACCTCCGGGAGACCCAGTACTTC
-	-	TRBJ2-7	TRBV10-3	CAIKKDMGHYEQYF	TGTGCCATCAAAAAGGACATGGGGCACTACGAGCAGTACTTC
-	TRBD1	TRBJ1-2	TRBV20-1	CSANRDRGYTF	TGCAGTGCCAACCGGGACAGAGGCTACACCTTC
-	-	TRBJ1-1	TRBV20-1	CSARDWQKNTEAFF	TGCAGTGCTAGAGATTGGCAAAAGAACACTGAAGCTTTCTTT
-	TRBD1	TRBJ2-5	TRBV29-1	CSVETGVEETQYF	TGCAGCGTGGAAACAGGGGTGGAAGAGACCCAGTACTTC
-	-	TRBJ1-4	TRBV14	CASSQDHAKLFF	TGTGCCAGCAGCCAAGATCACGCAAAACTGTTTTTT
-	-	TRBJ1-1	TRBV25-1	CASSPRQGSLGPEAFF	TGTGCCAGCAGTCCGCGCCAGGGTTCGTTGGGACCTGAAGCTTTCTTT
few	-	TRBJ2-1	TRBV5-1	CASSRGANEQFF	TGCGCCAGCAGCCGAGGCGCCAATGAGCAGTTCTTC
-	-	TRBJ2-7	TRBV5-1	CASSLRTSRYEQYF	TGCGCCAGCAGTCTGAGGACTTCCCGCTACGAGCAGTACTTC
-	-	TRBJ2-6	TRBV14	CASSQVRGDLLSGANVLTF	TGTGCCAGCAGCCAAGTGAGGGGCGACCTCCTCTCTGGGGCCAACGTCCTGACTTTC